This T cell receptor beta chain was sequenced for a study of CD8+CD57+ T cells in acquired aplastic anemia. Looking at the study overall: Sorted CD4+ and CD8+ cell DNA averaged approximately 3.2 ug. Healthy donor sequencing depth: approximately 9.9 million CD4+, approximately 12 million CD8+ reads.

This CDR3 has 13 residues. The germline CDR1 and CDR2 sequences are SGHTS and YDEGEE. Trimming took off 4 bases at V and 5 bases at J, with 12 bases between the two ends. This clonotype was observed many times. The target antigen is unknown. Genomic DNA, serving as template, underwent TCR beta VDJ and CDR3 profiling. TCRdb processed the reads anew with MiXCR; each CDR3 protein has one entry. There are around 400,000 distinct CDR3 sequences in the sample; 55% to 70% occur only once, and approximately 4% lies in the top ten. Study findings and constraints: Fewer than 30 CD8+ CDR3 sequences were shared between patients and controls. Significant differences in CD8+ Simpson's diversity were not observed between patients and controls.

The sequencing input was sorted CD4+, CD8+, or CD8+CD57+ T cells (not recorded which) from PBMCs. The chain carries TRBV5-8 and TRBJ1-2; D is possibly TRBD1 (6 bases). This receptor was taken from a human donor in good health, serving as a control. The CDR3, as DNA: TGTGCCAGCAGCGTTTGGACAGCTTATGGCTACACCTTC. Translated, it gives CASSVWTAYGYTF.